These 11 T cell receptor beta chains came from one sample sequenced in a study of T cell responses to AZD1222 COVID-19 vaccine. Assay: immunoSEQ multiplex PCR; the TCRdb copy retains only in-frame clones and omits some. This sample has roughly 140,000 clones, with approximately 88% found just once. The material sequenced was peripheral blood, taken on day 0 of AZD1222 vaccination. These receptors were collected from an adult in good health.

This clone was observed a single time. V usage is TRBV11-2 and J usage is TRBJ2-7; D gene ambiguous. Germline CDR1 reads SGHAT; CDR2 reads FQNNGV. This CDR3 has 12 residues. With 1 base removed from V and 0 bases from J, the gap between germline ends came to 1 base. CDR3 in amino acids: CASSLGSYEQYF. The CDR3 region has the DNA TGTGCCAGCAGCTTAGGCTCCTACGAGCAGTACTTC.

The J gene is TRBJ2-3, the V gene TRBV2; 13 positions agree with TRBD2. The CDR3 has 16 residues. Per the germline V gene, CDR1 is SNHLY and CDR2 is FYNNEI. Losses at the gene ends were 4 bases for V and 5 bases for J; bases not matched to a gene: 6. The CDR3 nucleotides read TGTGCCAGCAGTGCTTTACTAGCGGGAGGGGAAGATACGCAGTATTTT. This sequence encodes CASSALLAGGEDTQYF.

This chain connects TRBV18 to TRBJ2-2, with no clear D. V shed 3 bases and J shed 6 bases, with 14 bases lying between them. The germline gives CDR1 KGHSH, CDR2 LQKENI. This CDR3 spans 15 amino acids. As DNA, the CDR3 is TGTGCCAGCTCACCCTCCTTACTTGGGGCCGGGGAGCTGTTTTTT. It codes for CASSPSLLGAGELFF.

The chain is built from TRBV10-2 and TRBJ1-2; maybe TRBD1 (6 bases). Germline V gene lookup returns CDR1 WSHSY and CDR2 SAAADI. This CDR3 has 14 residues. The V and J ends lost 9 bases and 4 bases respectively, with 18 bases between them. The CDR3 DNA reads TGCGCCAGTCGGATGACGACAGGCCTCTATGGCTACACCTTC. The encoded protein is CASRMTTGLYGYTF.

This sequence joins TRBV6-5 and TRBJ2-7, with D perhaps matching TRBD1 (6 bases). Germline CDR1 is MNHEY and CDR2 is SVGAGI. The V gene lost 0 bases and the J gene lost 8 bases, with 8 bases spanning the gap. The CDR3 extends over 12 amino acids. Here the CDR3 DNA reads TGTGCCAGCAGTTACTCGGGGGCACAGCAGTACTTC. It is translated as CASSYSGAQQYF.

V usage is TRBV18 and J usage is TRBJ1-1, with D hard to call. Germline loops: CDR1 KGHSH, CDR2 LQKENI. V was pared by 4 bases and J by 8 bases, with 14 bases between. The CDR3 is 13 amino acids. CDR3 loop: CASSRVLGQEAFF. The CDR3, as DNA: TGTGCCAGCTCACGAGTTCTGGGCCAGGAAGCTTTCTTT.

As to this clone: Within the sample, other DNA sequences also encode this same CDR3. This chain uses TRBV9 with TRBJ2-7; unclear D gene. In germline, CDR1 is SGDLS, CDR2 YYNGEE. Trimming pared 0 bases from V and 3 bases from J, leaving 10 bases between. CDR3 length equals 14 residues. The CDR3 DNA reads TGTGCCAGCAGCGTAGCTGGTGGCGGCTACGAGCAGTACTTC. Translation gives CASSVAGGGYEQYF. Filled out from reference TRBV9 and TRBJ2-7, the complete variable domain reads DSGVTQTPKHLITATGQRVTLRCSPRSGDLSVYWYQQSLDQGLQFLIQYYNGEERAKGNILERFSAQQFPDLHSELNLSSLELGDSALYFCASSVAGGGYEQYFGPGTRLTVT.

V gene TRBV6-2 or TRBV6-3 combines with J gene TRBJ1-1, with D possibly matching TRBD1 (5 bases). Germline V gives CDR1 MNHEY, CDR2 SVGEGT. The CDR3 is 15 amino acids. V lost 5 bases and J 1 base, leaving 14 bases between the germline ends. The CDR3 spells CASSPPRGTNTEAFF. DNA for the CDR3: TGTGCCAGCAGTCCCCCCCGGGGGACGAACACTGAAGCTTTCTTT.

The V gene is TRBV6-5, the J gene TRBJ2-4; D perhaps matches TRBD2 (5 bases). Trimming left V 3 bases short and J 3 bases short, with 12 bases between. The CDR3 contains 15 residues. Germline V gives CDR1 MNHEY, CDR2 SVGAGI. The CDR3 DNA reads as TGTGCCAGCAGTTATCTGGACTTCGGCAAAAACATTCAGTACTTC. Translated, it gives CASSYLDFGKNIQYF.

The gene calls are TRBV5-6 and TRBJ2-7; D might be TRBD2 (5 bases). Germline lookup yields CDR1 SGHDT and CDR2 YYEEEE. The CDR3 consists of 13 residues. Trimming removed 0 bases from V and 3 bases from J, with 7 bases in between. CDR3 bases: TGTGCCAGCAGCTTGGGGGAGAGCTACGAGCAGTACTTC. It is translated as CASSLGESYEQYF.

The chain employs TRBV6-1 and TRBJ2-7, with TRBD2 matching over 8 bases. The CDR3 contains 16 residues. Germline V gene sequence: CDR1 MNHNS, CDR2 SASEGT. After removal of 2 bases from V and 5 bases from J, the junction contained 11 bases not matched to a gene. CDR3 region: CASSEWEAGGRNEQYF. The CDR3 nucleotides read TGTGCCAGCAGTGAATGGGAGGCGGGGGGCCGGAACGAGCAGTACTTC.